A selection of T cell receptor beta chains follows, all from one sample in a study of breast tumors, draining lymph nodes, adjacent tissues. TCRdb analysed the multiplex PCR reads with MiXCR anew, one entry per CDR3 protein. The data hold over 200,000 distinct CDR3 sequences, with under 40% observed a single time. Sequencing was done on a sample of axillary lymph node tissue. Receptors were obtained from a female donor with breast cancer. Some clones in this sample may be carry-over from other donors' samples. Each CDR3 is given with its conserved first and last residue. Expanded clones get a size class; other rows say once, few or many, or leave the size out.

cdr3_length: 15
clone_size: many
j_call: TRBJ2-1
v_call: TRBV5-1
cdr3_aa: CASSSTGTQNNEQFF

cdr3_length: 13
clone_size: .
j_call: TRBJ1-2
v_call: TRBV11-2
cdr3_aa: CASSLDLGEGYTF

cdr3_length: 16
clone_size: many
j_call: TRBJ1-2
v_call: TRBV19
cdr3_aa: CASKRGTGGSNYGYTF

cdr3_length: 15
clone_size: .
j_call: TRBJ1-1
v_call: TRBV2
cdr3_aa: CASSLRDRGGTEAFF

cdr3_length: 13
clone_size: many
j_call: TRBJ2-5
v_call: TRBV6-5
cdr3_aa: CASKRDGASPQYF

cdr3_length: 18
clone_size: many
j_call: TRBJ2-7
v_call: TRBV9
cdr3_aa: CASSVEPLLAGEVDEQYF

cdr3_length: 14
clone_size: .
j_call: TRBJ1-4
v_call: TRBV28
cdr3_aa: CASSRGVTNEKLFF

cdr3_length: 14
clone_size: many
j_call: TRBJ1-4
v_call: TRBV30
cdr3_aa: CAWSLGGAQEKLFF

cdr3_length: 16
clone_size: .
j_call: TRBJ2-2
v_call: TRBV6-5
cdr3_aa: CASSHDSGGNTGELFF

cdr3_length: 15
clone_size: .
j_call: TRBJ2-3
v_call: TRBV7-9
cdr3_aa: CASSLVGQGKDTQYF

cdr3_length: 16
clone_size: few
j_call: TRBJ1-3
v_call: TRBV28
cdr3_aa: CASSPRDGVSGNTIYF

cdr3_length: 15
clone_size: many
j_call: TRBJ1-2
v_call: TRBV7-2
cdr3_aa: CASSLAWTEDYGYTF

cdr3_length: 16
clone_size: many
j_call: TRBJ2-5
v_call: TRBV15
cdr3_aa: CATSRGTSGRQETQYF

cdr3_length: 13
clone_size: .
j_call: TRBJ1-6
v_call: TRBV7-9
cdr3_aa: CASSLQTGGTLHF

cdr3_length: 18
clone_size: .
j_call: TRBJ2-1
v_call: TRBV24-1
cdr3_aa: CAASSPGGGAGRDNEQFF

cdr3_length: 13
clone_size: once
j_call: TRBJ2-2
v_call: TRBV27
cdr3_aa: CASSPGGYGELFF

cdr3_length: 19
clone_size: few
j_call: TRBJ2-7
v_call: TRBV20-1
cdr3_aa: CSARDGGLAAFLSSYEQYF

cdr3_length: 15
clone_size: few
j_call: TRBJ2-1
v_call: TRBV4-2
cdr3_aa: CASSQGGQGANEQFF

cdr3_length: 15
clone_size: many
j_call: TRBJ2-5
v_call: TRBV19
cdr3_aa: CASSIVFGAGQTQYF

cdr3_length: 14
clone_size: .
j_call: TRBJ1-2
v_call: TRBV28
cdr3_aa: CASSEGRGNYGYTF

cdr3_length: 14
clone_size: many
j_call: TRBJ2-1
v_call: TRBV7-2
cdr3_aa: CASSTSGPYNEQFF

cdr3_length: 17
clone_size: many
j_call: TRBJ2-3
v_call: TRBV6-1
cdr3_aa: CASRETTSGGRTDTQYF

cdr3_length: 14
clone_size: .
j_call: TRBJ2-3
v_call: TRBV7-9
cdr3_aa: CASSFAGNTDTQYF

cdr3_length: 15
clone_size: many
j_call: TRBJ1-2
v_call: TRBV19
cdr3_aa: CASSTTGGGGYGYTF

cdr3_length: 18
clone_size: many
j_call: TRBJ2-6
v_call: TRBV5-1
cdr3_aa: CASSRLGTGLSGANVLTF

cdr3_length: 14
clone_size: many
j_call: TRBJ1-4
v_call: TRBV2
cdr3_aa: CAIDIGGANEKLFF

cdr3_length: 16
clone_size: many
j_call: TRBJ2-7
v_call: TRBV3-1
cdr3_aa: CASSQQPGPSSYEQYF

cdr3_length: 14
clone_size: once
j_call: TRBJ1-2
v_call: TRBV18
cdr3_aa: CASSPGGRNYGYTF

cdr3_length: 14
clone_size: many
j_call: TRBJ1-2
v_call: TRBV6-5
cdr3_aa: CASSYEGANYGYTF

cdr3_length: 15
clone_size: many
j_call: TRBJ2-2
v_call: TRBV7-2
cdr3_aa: CASSFGGWNTGELFF

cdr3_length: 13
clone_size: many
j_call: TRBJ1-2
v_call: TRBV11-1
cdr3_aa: CASSGQGKYGYTF

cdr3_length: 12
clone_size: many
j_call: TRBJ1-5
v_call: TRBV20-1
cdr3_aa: CSALQGNQPQHF

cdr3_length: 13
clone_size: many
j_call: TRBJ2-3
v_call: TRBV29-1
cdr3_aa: CSVVSGTRDTQYF

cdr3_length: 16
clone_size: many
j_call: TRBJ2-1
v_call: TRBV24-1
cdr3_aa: CATSAPTSGPYNEQFF

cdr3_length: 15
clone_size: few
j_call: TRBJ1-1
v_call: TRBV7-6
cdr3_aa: CASSLEAGGVTEAFF

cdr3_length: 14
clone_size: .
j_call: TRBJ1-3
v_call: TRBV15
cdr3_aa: CATSRGGEGNTIYF

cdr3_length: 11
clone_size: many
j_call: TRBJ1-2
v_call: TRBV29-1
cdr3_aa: CSVDRVGYYTF

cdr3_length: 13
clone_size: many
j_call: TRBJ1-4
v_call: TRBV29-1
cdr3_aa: CSVPGQGAGKLFF

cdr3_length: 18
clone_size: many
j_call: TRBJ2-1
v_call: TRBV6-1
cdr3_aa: CASSEGRPGLAHYNEQFF

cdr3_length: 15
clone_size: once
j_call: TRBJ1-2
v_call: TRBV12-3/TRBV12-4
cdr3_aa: CASSNTGLGGAGNTF

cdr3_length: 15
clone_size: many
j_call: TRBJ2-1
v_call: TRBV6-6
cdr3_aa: CASSYGTGPNNEQFF

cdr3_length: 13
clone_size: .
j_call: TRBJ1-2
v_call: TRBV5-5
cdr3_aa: CASSLQGRDGYTF

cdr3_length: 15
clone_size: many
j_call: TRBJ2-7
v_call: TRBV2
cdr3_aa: CASSERGFNSYEQYF

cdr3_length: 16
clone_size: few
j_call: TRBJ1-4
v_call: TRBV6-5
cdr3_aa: CASSYSGSGRNEKLFF

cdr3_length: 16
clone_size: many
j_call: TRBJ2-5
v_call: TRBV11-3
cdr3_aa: CASSLSTSWYQETQYF

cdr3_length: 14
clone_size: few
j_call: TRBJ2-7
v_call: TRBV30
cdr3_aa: CAWTVGGSSYEQYF

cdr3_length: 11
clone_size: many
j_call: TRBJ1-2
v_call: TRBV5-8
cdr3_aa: CASSRTGLYTF

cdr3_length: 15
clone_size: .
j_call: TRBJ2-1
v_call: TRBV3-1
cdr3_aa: CASTYSGGTYNEQFF

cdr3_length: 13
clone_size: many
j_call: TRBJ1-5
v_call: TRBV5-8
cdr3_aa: CASSRDRNQPQHF

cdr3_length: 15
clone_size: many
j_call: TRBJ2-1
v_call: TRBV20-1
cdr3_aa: CSASRLAGGYNEQFF

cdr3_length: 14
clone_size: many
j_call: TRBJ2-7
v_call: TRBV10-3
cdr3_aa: CAISPRLGVGEQYF

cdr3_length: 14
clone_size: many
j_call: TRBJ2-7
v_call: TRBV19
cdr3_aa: CASSRMGSLYEQYF

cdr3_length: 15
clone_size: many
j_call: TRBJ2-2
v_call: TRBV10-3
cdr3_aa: CAISESGQGPGELFF

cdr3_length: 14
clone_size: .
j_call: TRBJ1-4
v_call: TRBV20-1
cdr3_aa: CSARGTGPNEKLFF

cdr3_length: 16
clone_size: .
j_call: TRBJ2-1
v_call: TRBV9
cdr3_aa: CASSVSSGGSYNEQFF

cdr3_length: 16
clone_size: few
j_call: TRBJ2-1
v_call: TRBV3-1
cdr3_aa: CASSQEVLAGVDEQFF